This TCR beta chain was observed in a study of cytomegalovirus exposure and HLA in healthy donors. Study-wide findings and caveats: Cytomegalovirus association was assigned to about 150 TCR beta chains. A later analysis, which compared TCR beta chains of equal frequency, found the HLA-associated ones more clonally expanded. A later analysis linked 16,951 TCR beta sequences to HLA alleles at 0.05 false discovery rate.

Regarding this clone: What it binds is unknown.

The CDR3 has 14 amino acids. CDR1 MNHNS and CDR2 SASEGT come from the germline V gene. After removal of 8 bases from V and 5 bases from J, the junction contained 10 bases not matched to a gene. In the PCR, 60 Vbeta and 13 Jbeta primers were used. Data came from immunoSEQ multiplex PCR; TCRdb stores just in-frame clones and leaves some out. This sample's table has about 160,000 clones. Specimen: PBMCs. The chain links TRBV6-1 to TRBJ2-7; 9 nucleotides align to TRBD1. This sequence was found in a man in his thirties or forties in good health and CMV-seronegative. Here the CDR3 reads CASLAGTGTHEQYF. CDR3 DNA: TGTGCCAGCCTGGCCGGGACAGGGACCCACGAGCAGTACTTC.